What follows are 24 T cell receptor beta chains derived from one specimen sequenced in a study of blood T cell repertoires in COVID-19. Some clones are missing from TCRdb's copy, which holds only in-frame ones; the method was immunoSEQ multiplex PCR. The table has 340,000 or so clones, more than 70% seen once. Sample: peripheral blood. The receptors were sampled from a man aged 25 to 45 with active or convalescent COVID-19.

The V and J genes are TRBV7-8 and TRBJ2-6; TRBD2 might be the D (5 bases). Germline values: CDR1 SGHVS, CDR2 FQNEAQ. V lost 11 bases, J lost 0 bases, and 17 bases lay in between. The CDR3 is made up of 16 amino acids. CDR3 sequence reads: CAGDGLAGSGANVLTF. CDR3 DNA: TGTGCCGGAGACGGCCTAGCAGGCTCTGGGGCCAACGTCCTGACTTTC.

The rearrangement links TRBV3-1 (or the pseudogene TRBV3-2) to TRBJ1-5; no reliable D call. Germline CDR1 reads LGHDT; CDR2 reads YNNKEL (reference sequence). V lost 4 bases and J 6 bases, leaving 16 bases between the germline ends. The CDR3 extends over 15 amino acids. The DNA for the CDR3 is TGTGCCAGCAGCCTTTCTGCTATTCGGAGTCAGCCCCAGCATTTT. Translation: CASSLSAIRSQPQHF.

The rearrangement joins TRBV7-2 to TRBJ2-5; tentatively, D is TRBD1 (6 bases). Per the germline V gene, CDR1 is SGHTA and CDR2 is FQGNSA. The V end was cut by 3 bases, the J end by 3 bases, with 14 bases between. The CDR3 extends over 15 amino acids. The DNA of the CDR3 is TGTGCCAGCAGCTTGGACGGACAGTTCGAAGAGACCCAGTACTTC. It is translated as CASSLDGQFEETQYF.

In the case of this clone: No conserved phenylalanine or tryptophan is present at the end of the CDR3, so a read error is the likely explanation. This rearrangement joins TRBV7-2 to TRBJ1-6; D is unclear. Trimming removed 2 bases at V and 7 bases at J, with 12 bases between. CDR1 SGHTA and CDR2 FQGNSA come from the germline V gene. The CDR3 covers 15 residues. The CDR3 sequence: CASSLRRELNSPLHL. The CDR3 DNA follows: TGTGCCAGCAGCTTACGCCGGGAGCTAAATTCACCCCTCCACCTT.

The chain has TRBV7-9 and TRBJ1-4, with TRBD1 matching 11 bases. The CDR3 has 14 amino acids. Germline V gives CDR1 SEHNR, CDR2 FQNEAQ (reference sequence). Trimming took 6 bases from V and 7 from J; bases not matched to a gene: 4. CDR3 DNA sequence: TGTGCCAGCAGAACCGGGACAGGGGGTGAAAAACTGTTTTTT. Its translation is CASRTGTGGEKLFF.

This CDR3 is CAISEQGSGGELFF. CDR3 DNA sequence: TGTGCCATCAGTGAGCAGGGATCCGGCGGGGAGCTGTTTTTT. The chain employs TRBV10-3 and TRBJ2-2; maybe TRBD1 (5 bases). The CDR3 loop spans 14 amino acids. The germline V and J ends were trimmed by 2 bases and 7 bases, with 11 bases remaining between them. The V gene's germline CDR1 is ENHRY and CDR2 SYGVKD.

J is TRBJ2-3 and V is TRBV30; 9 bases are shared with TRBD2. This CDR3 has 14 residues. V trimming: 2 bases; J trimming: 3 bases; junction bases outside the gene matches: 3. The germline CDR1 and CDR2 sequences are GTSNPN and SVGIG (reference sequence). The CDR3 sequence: CAWSPGLATDTQYF. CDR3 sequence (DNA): TGTGCCTGGAGTCCGGGACTAGCTACAGATACGCAGTATTTT.

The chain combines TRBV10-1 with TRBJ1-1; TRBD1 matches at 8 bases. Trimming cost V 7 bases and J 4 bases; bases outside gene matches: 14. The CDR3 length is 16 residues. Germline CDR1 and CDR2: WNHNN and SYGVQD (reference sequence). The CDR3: CASNRSGGTGGTEAFF. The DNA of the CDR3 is TGCGCCAGCAATAGATCAGGGGGAACAGGGGGCACTGAAGCTTTCTTT.

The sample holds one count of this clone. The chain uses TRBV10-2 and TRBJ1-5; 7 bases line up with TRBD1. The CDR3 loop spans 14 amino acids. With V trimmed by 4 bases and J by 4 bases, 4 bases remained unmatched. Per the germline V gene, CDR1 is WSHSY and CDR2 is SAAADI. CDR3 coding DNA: TGCGCCAGCAGTGCGGCAGGGGGGAATCAGCCCCAGCATTTT. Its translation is CASSAAGGNQPQHF.

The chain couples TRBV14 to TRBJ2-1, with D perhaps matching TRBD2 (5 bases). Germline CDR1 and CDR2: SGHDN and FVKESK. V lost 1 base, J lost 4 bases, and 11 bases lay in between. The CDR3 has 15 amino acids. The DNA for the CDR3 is TGTGCCAGCAGCCAAGGGAAGACTACATACAATGAGCAGTTCTTC. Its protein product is CASSQGKTTYNEQFF.

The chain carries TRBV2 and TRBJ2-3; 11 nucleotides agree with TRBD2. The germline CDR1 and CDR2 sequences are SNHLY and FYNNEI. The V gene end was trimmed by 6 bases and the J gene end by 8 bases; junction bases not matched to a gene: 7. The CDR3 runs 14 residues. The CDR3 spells CASRGLAGGGTQYF. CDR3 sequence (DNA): TGTGCCAGCAGAGGGCTAGCGGGGGGCGGTACGCAGTATTTT.

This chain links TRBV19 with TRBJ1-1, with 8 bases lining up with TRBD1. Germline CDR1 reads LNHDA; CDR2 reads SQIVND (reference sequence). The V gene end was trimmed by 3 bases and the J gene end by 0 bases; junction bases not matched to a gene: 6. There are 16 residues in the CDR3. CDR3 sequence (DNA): TGTGCCAGTAGTATCCAGGACAGGGCGGTGAACACTGAAGCTTTCTTT. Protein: CASSIQDRAVNTEAFF.

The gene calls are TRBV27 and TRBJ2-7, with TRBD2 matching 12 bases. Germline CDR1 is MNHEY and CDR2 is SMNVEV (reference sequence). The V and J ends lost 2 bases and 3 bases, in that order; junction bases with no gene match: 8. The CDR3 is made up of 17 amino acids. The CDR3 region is CASSLHHSSGRVYEQYF. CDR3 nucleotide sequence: TGTGCCAGCAGTTTACACCACTCTAGCGGGAGGGTCTACGAGCAGTACTTC.

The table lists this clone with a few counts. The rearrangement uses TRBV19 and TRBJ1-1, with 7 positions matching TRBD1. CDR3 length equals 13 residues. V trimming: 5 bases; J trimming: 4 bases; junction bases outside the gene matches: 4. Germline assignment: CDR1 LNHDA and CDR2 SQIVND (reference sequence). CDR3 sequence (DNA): TGTGCCAGTAGTGAGGGGGCGGTCACTGAAGCTTTCTTT. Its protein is CASSEGAVTEAFF.

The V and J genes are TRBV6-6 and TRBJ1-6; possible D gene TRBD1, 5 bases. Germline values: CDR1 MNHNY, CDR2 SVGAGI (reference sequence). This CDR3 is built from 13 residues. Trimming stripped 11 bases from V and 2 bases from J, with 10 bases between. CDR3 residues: CAGRGAYNSPLHF. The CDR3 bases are TGTGCCGGGCGGGGCGCCTATAATTCACCCCTCCACTTT.

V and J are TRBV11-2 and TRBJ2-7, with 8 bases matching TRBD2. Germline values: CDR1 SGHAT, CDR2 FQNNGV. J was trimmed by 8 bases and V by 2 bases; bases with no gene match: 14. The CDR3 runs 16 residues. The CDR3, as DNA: TGTGCCAGCAGCTTAAGGCGGGAGGTAGCGTCTCGAAAGCAGTACTTC. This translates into CASSLRREVASRKQYF.

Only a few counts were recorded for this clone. CDR3 region: CASSLGALGNQPQHF. The CDR3 nucleotides read TGTGCCAGCAGTCTTGGGGCATTGGGCAATCAGCCCCAGCATTTT. The chain has TRBV28 and TRBJ1-5; the D gene is possibly TRBD1 (5 bases). This CDR3 comprises 15 residues. Germline lookup yields CDR1 MDHEN and CDR2 SYDVKM. V gave up 5 bases and J gave up 2 bases, with 13 bases separating them.

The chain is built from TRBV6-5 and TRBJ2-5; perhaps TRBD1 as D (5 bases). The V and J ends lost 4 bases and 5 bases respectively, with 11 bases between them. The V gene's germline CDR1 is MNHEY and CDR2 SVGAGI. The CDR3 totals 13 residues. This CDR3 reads CASSSSSGETQYF. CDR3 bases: TGTGCCAGCAGTTCTTCATCAGGGGAGACCCAGTACTTC.

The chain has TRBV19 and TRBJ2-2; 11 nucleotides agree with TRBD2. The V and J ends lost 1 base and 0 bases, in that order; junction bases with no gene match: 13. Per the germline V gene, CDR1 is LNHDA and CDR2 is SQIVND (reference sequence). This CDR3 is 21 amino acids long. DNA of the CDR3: TGTGCCAGTAGTATAGTATTCCCCTCGACTAGCGGGGTGCCGAACACCGGGGAGCTGTTTTTT. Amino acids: CASSIVFPSTSGVPNTGELFF.

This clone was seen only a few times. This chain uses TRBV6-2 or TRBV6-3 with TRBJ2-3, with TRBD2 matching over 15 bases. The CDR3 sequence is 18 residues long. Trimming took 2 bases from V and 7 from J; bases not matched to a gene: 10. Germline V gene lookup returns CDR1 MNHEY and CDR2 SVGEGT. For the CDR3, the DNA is TGTGCCAGCAGTTACGGGGGACTAGCGGGGGGCCCGACGCATACGCAGTATTTT. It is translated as CASSYGGLAGGPTHTQYF.

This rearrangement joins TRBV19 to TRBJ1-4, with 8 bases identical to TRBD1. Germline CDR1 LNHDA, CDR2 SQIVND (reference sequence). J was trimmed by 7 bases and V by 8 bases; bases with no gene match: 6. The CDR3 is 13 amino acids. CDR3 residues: CASLDRAFEKLFF. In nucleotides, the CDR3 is TGTGCCAGTCTGGACAGGGCCTTTGAAAAACTGTTTTTT. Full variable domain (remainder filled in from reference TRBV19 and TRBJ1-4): DGGITQSPKYLFRKEGQNVTLSCEQNLNHDAMYWYRQDPGQGLRLIYYSQIVNDFQKGDIAEGYSVSREKKESFPLTVTSAQKNPTAFYLCASLDRAFEKLFFGSGTQLSVL.

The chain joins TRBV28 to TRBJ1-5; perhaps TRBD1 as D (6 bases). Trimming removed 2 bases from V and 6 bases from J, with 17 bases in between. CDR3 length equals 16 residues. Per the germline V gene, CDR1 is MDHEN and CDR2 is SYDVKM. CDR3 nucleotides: TGTGCCAGCAGTTTAGGAGGCAGGGGCGCTGGTCAGCCCCAGCATTTT. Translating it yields CASSLGGRGAGQPQHF. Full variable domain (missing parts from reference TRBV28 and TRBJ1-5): DVKVTQSSRYLVKRTGEKVFLECVQDMDHENMFWYRQDPGLGLRLIYFSYDVKMKEKGDIPEGYSVSREKKERFSLILESASTNQTSMYLCASSLGGRGAGQPQHFGDGTRLSIL.

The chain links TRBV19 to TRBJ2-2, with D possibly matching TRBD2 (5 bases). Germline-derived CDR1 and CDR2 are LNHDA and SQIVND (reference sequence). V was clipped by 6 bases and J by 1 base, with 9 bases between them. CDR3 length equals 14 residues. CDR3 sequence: CASREAWNTGELFF. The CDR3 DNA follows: TGTGCCAGTAGGGAGGCCTGGAACACCGGGGAGCTGTTTTTT.

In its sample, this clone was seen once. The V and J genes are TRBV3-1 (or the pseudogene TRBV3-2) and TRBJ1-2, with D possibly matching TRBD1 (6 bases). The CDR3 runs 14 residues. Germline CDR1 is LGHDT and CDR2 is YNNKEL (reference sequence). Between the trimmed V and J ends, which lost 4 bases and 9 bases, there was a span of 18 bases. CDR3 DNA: TGTGCCAGCAGCCCACAAGGGGGGGGGCAAAGCTACACCTTC. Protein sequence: CASSPQGGGQSYTF.